A selection of T cell receptor beta chains follows, all from one sample in a study of blood T cell repertoires in COVID-19. Only in-frame clones appear in the TCRdb table, and some are missing; sequencing was by immunoSEQ multiplex PCR. The table shows some 200,000 clones, with about 89% occurring only once. Sequencing input: peripheral blood. The receptors shown here come from a woman in her thirties or forties with acute or convalescent COVID-19. Each CDR3 is given with its conserved first and last residue. Fields, in order: V gene, D gene, J gene, CDR3 DNA, CDR3 protein. A D gene is named only where the DNA matches it firmly.

v_call: TRBV19
d_call: TRBD1
j_call: TRBJ1-1
cdr3_nt: TGTGCCAGTAGTACGGGACAGTTCGCTTTGATGAACACTGAAGCTTTCTTT
cdr3_aa: CASSTGQFALMNTEAFF

v_call: TRBV7-2
d_call: NA
j_call: TRBJ1-1
cdr3_nt: TGTGCCAGCAGCTACGGGGGTAAGACTGAAGCTTTCTTT
cdr3_aa: CASSYGGKTEAFF

v_call: TRBV18
d_call: TRBD1
j_call: TRBJ1-2
cdr3_nt: TGTGCCAGCTCTGCTGGGACAGGGCATGGCTACACCTTC
cdr3_aa: CASSAGTGHGYTF

v_call: TRBV11-2
d_call: TRBD1
j_call: TRBJ1-2
cdr3_nt: TGTGCCAGCAGCTTAAACAGGGGATATGGCTACACCTTC
cdr3_aa: CASSLNRGYGYTF

v_call: TRBV5-1
d_call: TRBD2
j_call: TRBJ2-1
cdr3_nt: TGCGCCAGCAGCTCCTCTAGCGGGGTCTACAATGAGCAGTTCTTC
cdr3_aa: CASSSSSGVYNEQFF

v_call: TRBV27
d_call: NA
j_call: TRBJ1-5
cdr3_nt: TGTGCCAGCAGTTCAGGGTCCTCGGGGCCCCAGCATTTT
cdr3_aa: CASSSGSSGPQHF

v_call: TRBV2
d_call: TRBD1
j_call: TRBJ1-1
cdr3_nt: TGTGCCAGCAGACCCCCGTGGACAGGGGTGATGAACACTGAAGCTTTCTTT
cdr3_aa: CASRPPWTGVMNTEAFF

v_call: TRBV4-1
d_call: NA
j_call: TRBJ1-5
cdr3_nt: TGCGCCAGCAGCCTCGGACAGTCCCAGCCCCAGCATTTT
cdr3_aa: CASSLGQSQPQHF

v_call: TRBV11-2
d_call: NA
j_call: TRBJ1-5
cdr3_nt: TGTGCCAGCAGCTTAGGTACGGATCAGCCCCAGCATTTT
cdr3_aa: CASSLGTDQPQHF

v_call: TRBV6-5
d_call: NA
j_call: TRBJ1-2
cdr3_nt: TGTGCCAGCAGACCCCCAATCACAGGGAGCTACACCTTC
cdr3_aa: CASRPPITGSYTF